The sequence of this T cell receptor beta chain was determined in a study of cytomegalovirus exposure and HLA in healthy donors. PCR primers comprised 60 Vbeta and 13 Jbeta primers. Measured with immunoSEQ multiplex PCR; TCRdb has only the in-frame clones, and not every one. Of around 150,000 clones listed, roughly 80% are singletons. Study-wide findings and caveats: A few of the chains that were CMV-associated were confirmed in vitro to be specific for CMV antigens. Certain indistinguishable V segments, among them TRBV6-2 and TRBV6-3, were excluded. A later analysis found most CMV-associated TCR beta chains apparently HLA-restricted.

CDR1 and CDR2 from the germline V gene are MDHEN and SYDVKM. V gave up 2 bases and J gave up 1 base, with 8 bases separating them. The CDR3 consists of 14 residues. On this clone itself: The antigen remains undetermined.

Donors were nominally healthy when sampled, though unrecorded immune exposures were likely. The chain couples TRBV28 to TRBJ1-1; no firm D call. This receptor was identified in a male donor in good health and CMV-seropositive. Sequencing used PBMCs. DNA for the CDR3: TGTGCCAGCAGTTTACACACAGAGAACACTGAAGCTTTCTTT. It specifies CASSLHTENTEAFF.